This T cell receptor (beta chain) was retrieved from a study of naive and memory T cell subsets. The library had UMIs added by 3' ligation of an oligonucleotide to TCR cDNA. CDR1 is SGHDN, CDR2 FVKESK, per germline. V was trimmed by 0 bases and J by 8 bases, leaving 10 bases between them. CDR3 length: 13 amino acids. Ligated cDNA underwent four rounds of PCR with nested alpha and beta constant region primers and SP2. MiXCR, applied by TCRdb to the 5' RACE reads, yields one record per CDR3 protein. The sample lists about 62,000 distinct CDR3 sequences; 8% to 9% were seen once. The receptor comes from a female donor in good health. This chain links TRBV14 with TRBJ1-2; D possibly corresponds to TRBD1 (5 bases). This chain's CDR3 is CASSQDPRGGYTF. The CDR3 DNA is TGTGCCAGCAGCCAAGATCCTAGGGGCGGCTACACCTTC.